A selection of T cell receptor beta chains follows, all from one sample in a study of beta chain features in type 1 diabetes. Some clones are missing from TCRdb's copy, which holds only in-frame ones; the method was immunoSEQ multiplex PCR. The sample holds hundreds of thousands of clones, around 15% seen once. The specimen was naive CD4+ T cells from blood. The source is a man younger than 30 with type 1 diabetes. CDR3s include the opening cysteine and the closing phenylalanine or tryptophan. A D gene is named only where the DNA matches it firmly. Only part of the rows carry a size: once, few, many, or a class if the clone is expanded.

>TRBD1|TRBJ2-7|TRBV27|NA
CASSISGTGIYEQYF
TGTGCCAGCAGTATCTCCGGGACAGGCATTTACGAGCAGTACTTC
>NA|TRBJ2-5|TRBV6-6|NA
CASSPGETQYF
TGTGCCAGCAGTCCCGGGGAGACCCAGTACTTC
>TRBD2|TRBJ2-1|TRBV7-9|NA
CASSFGTSGEEQFF
TGTGCCAGCAGCTTCGGGACTAGCGGCGAGGAGCAGTTCTTC
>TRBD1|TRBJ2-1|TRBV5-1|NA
CASSVVGDRENEQFF
TGCGCCAGCAGCGTGGTTGGTGACAGGGAGAATGAGCAGTTCTTC
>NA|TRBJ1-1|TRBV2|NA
CASSTGRNTEAFF
TGTGCCAGCAGTACGGGACGGAACACTGAAGCTTTCTTT
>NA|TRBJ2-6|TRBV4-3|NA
CASSRGRNSGANVLTF
TGCGCCAGCAGCCGTGGACGGAACTCTGGGGCCAACGTCCTGACTTTC
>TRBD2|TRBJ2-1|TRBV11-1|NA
CASSTGTSGGFNEQFF
TGTGCCAGCAGCACTGGGACTAGCGGGGGGTTCAATGAGCAGTTCTTC
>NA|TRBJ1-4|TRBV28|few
CASSSSGATNEKLFF
TGTGCCAGCAGCTCATCGGGGGCAACTAATGAAAAACTGTTTTTT
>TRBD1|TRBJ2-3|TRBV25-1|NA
CASSEGGTGVADTQYF
TGTGCCAGCAGTGAGGGGGGGACAGGGGTTGCAGATACGCAGTATTTT
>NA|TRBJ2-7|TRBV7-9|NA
CASSSRGEQYF
TGTGCCAGCAGCAGTAGGGGCGAGCAGTACTTC
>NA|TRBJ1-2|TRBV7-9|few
CASSLDQASGYTF
TGTGCCAGCAGCTTGGACCAGGCGAGCGGCTACACCTTC
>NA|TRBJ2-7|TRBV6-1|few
CASSERYEQYF
TGTGCCAGCAGTGAACGATACGAGCAGTACTTC
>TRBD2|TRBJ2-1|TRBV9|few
CASSVRLAVRGQFF
TGTGCCAGCAGCGTACGACTAGCAGTCCGAGGGCAGTTCTTC
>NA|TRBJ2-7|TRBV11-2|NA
CASSPSSYEQYF
TGTGCCAGCAGCCCCTCGTCCTACGAGCAGTACTTC
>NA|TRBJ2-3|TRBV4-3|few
CASSQTDTQYF
TGCGCCAGCAGCCAAACAGATACGCAGTATTTT
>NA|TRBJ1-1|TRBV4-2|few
CASSQDWTNTEAFF
TGTGCCAGCAGCCAAGATTGGACTAACACTGAAGCTTTCTTT
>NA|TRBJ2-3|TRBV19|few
CASSMVSQAAATQYF
TGTGCCAGTAGTATGGTATCGCAGGCTGCAGCTACGCAGTATTTT
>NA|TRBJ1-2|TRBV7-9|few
CASSPPPGVGYGYTF
TGTGCCAGCAGCCCTCCACCCGGGGTAGGCTATGGCTACACCTTC
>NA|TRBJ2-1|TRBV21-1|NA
CASSKEGPSGRDSSSYNEQFF
TGTGCCAGCAGCAAAGAGGGGCCTAGCGGGCGGGATTCGAGCTCCTACAATGAGCAGTTCTTC
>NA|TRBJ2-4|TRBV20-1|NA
CSARDREGPYF
TGCAGTGCTAGAGATCGAGAGGGTCCATACTTC
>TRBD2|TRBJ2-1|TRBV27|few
CASGSGRAYNEQFF
TGTGCCAGCGGTAGCGGGAGGGCCTACAATGAGCAGTTCTTC
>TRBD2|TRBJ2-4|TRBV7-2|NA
CASSLRDYQSEGAKNIQYF
TGTGCCAGCAGCTTGAGGGACTATCAATCAGAGGGAGCCAAAAACATTCAGTACTTC
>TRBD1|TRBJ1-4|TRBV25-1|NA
CASSESGQRNEKLFF
TGTGCCAGCAGTGAATCGGGACAGCGGAATGAAAAACTGTTTTTT
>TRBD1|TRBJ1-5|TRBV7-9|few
CASSPGQGHQPQHF
TGTGCCAGCAGCCCTGGACAGGGACATCAGCCCCAGCATTTT
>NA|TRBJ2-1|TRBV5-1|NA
CASSLGPQRGDEQFF
TGCGCCAGCAGCTTGGGTCCCCAAAGAGGTGATGAGCAGTTCTTC
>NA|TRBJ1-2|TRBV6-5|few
CASSPLGHPNYGYTF
TGTGCCAGCAGTCCCCTCGGACACCCTAACTATGGCTACACCTTC
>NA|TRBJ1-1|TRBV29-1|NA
CSVEVALGGVPMNTEAFF
TGCAGCGTTGAAGTCGCCCTAGGGGGTGTCCCCATGAACACTGAAGCTTTCTTT
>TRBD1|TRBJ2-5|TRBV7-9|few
CASSLGTGVGETQYF
TGTGCCAGCAGCTTAGGGACAGGGGTTGGAGAGACCCAGTACTTC
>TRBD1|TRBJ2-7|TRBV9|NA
CASSVGQEIYEQYF
TGTGCCAGCAGCGTCGGACAGGAGATCTACGAGCAGTACTTC
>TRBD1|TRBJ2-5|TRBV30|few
CAWSEQGQETQYF
TGTGCCTGGAGTGAACAGGGACAGGAGACCCAGTACTTC
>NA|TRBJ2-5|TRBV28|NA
CASSLVGIPETQYF
TGTGCCAGCAGTTTGGTAGGGATTCCAGAGACCCAGTACTTC
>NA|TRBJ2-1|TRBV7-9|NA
CASSLHEQFF
TGTGCCAGCAGCTTACATGAGCAGTTCTTC
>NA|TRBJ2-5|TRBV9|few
CASSPGRDSGSRETQYF
TGTGCCAGCAGCCCTGGGCGGGATAGCGGTTCGCGGGAGACCCAGTACTTC
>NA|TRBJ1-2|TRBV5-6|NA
CASSLDGFGYTF
TGTGCCAGCAGCTTGGACGGGTTCGGCTACACCTTC
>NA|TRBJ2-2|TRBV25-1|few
CASSEDWGISTGELFF
TGTGCCAGCAGTGAAGATTGGGGGATCAGCACCGGGGAGCTGTTTTTT
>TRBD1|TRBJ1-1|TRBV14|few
CASSQETGTEKTEAFF
TGTGCCAGCAGCCAGGAGACAGGGACTGAGAAAACTGAAGCTTTCTTT
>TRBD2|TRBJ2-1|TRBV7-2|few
CASSLGGTSGDNEQFF
TGTGCCAGCAGCTTAGGAGGGACTAGCGGGGACAATGAGCAGTTCTTC
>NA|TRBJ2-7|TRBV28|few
CASSRGAGTVLYEQYF
TGTGCCAGCAGTCGCGGGGCCGGGACAGTCCTCTACGAGCAGTACTTC
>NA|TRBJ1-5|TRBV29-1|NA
CSVSRGSNQPQHF
TGCAGCGTTAGCAGGGGTTCCAATCAGCCCCAGCATTTT
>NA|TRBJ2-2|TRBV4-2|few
CASSQATGELFF
TGTGCCAGCAGCCAAGCTACCGGGGAGCTGTTTTTT
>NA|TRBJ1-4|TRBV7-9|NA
CASSLRSLDEKLFF
TGTGCCAGCAGCTTACGCAGCTTGGATGAAAAACTGTTTTTT
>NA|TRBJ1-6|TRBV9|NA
CASSADRDTPFGSLHF
TGTGCCAGCAGCGCTGATCGGGACACGCCCTTTGGGTCCCTCCACTTT
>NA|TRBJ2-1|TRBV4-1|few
CASSPKWWDNEQFF
TGCGCCAGCAGCCCCAAGTGGTGGGACAATGAGCAGTTCTTC
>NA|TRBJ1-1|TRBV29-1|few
CSLAQGPNTEAFF
TGCAGCCTAGCACAGGGCCCTAACACTGAAGCTTTCTTT
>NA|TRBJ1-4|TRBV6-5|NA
CASSYRVLGEKLFF
TGTGCCAGCAGTTACAGGGTGCTAGGGGAAAAACTGTTTTTT
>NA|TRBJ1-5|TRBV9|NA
CASSVILCGQPQHF
TGTGCCAGCAGCGTAATACTATGCGGTCAGCCCCAGCATTTT
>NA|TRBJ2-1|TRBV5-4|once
CASSPDRGHEQFF
TGTGCCAGCAGCCCAGACCGCGGGCACGAGCAGTTCTTC
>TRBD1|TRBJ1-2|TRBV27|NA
CASSFTGAFSLDGYTF
TGTGCCAGCAGTTTTACAGGGGCTTTCTCTTTGGATGGCTACACCTTC
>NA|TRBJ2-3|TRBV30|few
CAWSEAQWSADTQYF
TGTGCCTGGAGTGAGGCACAATGGAGCGCAGATACGCAGTATTTT
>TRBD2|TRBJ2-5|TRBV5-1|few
CASSFLAGQETQYF
TGCGCCAGCAGCTTCCTAGCGGGCCAAGAGACCCAGTACTTC
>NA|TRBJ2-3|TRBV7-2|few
CASKPPGGRGRTDTQYF
TGTGCCTCGAAGCCCCCGGGGGGCAGGGGGCGCACAGATACGCAGTATTTT
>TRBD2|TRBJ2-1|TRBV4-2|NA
CASSQGTSGPYNEQFF
TGTGCCAGCAGCCAGGGGACTAGCGGTCCCTACAATGAGCAGTTCTTC
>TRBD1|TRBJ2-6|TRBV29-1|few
CSVQSGGASANVLTF
TGCAGCGTTCAATCAGGGGGCGCGAGTGCCAACGTCCTGACTTTC
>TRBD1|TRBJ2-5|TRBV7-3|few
CASSVTGPPGETQYF
TGTGCCAGCAGCGTGACAGGGCCCCCGGGAGAGACCCAGTACTTC
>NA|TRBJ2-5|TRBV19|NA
CASSITLGGETQYF
TGTGCCAGTAGTATTACCCTAGGCGGAGAGACCCAGTACTTC